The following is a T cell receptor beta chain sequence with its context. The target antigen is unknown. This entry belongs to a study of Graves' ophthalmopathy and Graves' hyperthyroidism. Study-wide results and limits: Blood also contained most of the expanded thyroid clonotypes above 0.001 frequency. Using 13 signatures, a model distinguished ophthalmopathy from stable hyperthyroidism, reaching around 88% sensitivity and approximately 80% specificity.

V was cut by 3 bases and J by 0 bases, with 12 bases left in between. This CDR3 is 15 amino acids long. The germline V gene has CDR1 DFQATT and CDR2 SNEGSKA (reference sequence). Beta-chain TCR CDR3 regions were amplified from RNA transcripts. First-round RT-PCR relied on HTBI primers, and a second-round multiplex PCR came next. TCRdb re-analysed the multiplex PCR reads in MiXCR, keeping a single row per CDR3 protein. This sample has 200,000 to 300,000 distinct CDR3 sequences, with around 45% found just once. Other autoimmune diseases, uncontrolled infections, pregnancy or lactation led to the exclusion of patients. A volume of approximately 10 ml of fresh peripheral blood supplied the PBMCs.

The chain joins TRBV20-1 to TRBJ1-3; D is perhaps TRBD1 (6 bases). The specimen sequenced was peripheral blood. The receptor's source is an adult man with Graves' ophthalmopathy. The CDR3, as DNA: TGCAGTGCTAGCCTTAACAGGGCCTCTGGAAACACCATATATTTT. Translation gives CSASLNRASGNTIYF.